This passage covers 7 T cell receptor beta chains from one sample sequenced in a study of shared T cell receptors in the human thymus. Here immunoSEQ multiplex PCR was the method, and the copy in TCRdb shows in-frame clones only, minus some. The top ten clones hold more than 0.008% of a sample with some 760,000 clones, approximately 85% of them seen once. Another study also made use of these data, one on human thymus T cells.

The sequencing sample was made of thymocytes. These receptors originate from a girl under three years old with a congenital heart defect.

CDR3 sequence reads: CASSLWTVQDNSPLHF. The CDR3 DNA reads as TGTGCCAGCAGTTTATGGACAGTACAGGACAATTCACCCCTCCACTTT. The chain couples TRBV28 to TRBJ1-6, with D possibly TRBD1 on 5 matching bases. This CDR3 region has 16 residues. The V gene lost 0 bases and the J gene lost 7 bases, with 13 bases spanning the gap. Germline V gene sequence: CDR1 MDHEN, CDR2 SYDVKM.

V gene TRBV28 combines with J gene TRBJ2-3; 7 bases align to TRBD1. The CDR3 runs 18 residues. Germline values: CDR1 MDHEN, CDR2 SYDVKM. J was trimmed by 0 bases and V by 6 bases; bases with no gene match: 15. Written as DNA, the CDR3 is TGTGCCAGCAGCGGACAAGAACAGGGGAACCCTAGCACAGATACGCAGTATTTT. Encoded protein: CASSGQEQGNPSTDTQYF. Based on the CDR3 plus reference TRBV28 and TRBJ2-3, the full variable domain is DVKVTQSSRYLVKRTGEKVFLECVQDMDHENMFWYRQDPGLGLRLIYFSYDVKMKEKGDIPEGYSVSREKKERFSLILESASTNQTSMYLCASSGQEQGNPSTDTQYFGPGTRLTVL.

This rearrangement joins TRBV5-1 to TRBJ1-2, with 7 bases identical to TRBD1. Trimming removed 4 bases from V and 8 bases from J; junction bases left unmatched: 8. CDR1 and CDR2 (germline): SGHRS, YFSETQ. This CDR3 has 13 amino acids. CDR3 in DNA: TGCGCCAGCAGCGACAGGGTGGGGGGAGGCTACACCTTC. It is translated as CASSDRVGGGYTF.

CDR3 amino acids: CASSYRAQGRLKANYGYTF. The CDR3 DNA reads TGCGCCAGCAGCTACCGGGCCCAGGGTAGGCTAAAAGCTAACTATGGCTACACCTTC. The V gene is TRBV4-1, the J gene TRBJ1-2; possible D gene TRBD1, 5 bases. The CDR3 is made up of 19 amino acids. Looked up from germline, CDR1 is MGHRA and CDR2 is YSYEKL. V lost 5 bases to trimming and J lost 0 bases, with 25 bases between them.

This chain links TRBV27 with TRBJ2-7; TRBD2 is a possible D gene (6 bases). CDR1 and CDR2 from the germline V gene are MNHEY and SMNVEV (reference sequence). V was shortened by 2 bases and J by 0 bases, with 14 bases between the two germline ends. The CDR3 runs to 16 residues. CDR3 residues: CASSLDNGLSSYEQYF. CDR3 sequence (DNA): TGTGCCAGCAGTTTAGATAACGGACTAAGCTCCTACGAGCAGTACTTC.

The V gene is TRBV4-1, the J gene TRBJ1-3; D remains unclear. Trimming stripped 0 bases from V and 0 bases from J, with 18 bases between. The germline gives CDR1 MGHRA, CDR2 YSYEKL. The CDR3 length is 19 residues. This CDR3 reads CASSQDLRAPLISGNTIYF. CDR3 coding DNA: TGCGCCAGCAGCCAAGATTTGAGGGCCCCCTTGATCTCTGGAAACACCATATATTTT.

CDR3 sequence reads: CASSAEGRNRDRGLGTGELFF. CDR3 sequence (DNA): TGTGCCAGCAGCGCCGAGGGGCGTAACCGGGACAGGGGGCTTGGTACCGGGGAGCTGTTTTTT. The chain carries TRBV9 and TRBJ2-2, with 12 bases matching TRBD1. J gave up 5 bases and V 3 bases, and 20 bases lay outside the gene matches. This CDR3 is built from 21 residues. The germline V gene has CDR1 SGDLS and CDR2 YYNGEE.